The clone carrying this TCR beta chain occurred a few times. The antigen remains unidentified. This sample is drawn from a study of cytomegalovirus exposure and HLA in healthy donors. Germline V lookup: CDR1 MNHNY, CDR2 SVGAGI (reference sequence). The CDR3 sequence is 15 residues long. The V end was cut by 0 bases, the J end by 9 bases, with 15 bases between. Study outcomes and limitations: Immune exposure information comprised only CMV serostatus. The study designated fewer than 200 TCR beta chains cytomegalovirus-associated. At a 0.05 false discovery rate, a later analysis found approximately 17,000 TCR beta sequences to be associated with HLA alleles.

Use of 60 Vbeta and 13 Jbeta primers characterized the PCR. TCRdb's table, derived via immunoSEQ multiplex PCR, lists solely in-frame clones and lacks some. The sample includes about 160,000 clones, 87% of them seen just once. This clonotype was sampled from a woman in her 30s in good health and CMV-seronegative. The chain combines TRBV6-6 with TRBJ2-1; possible D gene TRBD1, 5 bases. Sequenced input: PBMCs. The CDR3 nucleotides read TGTGCCAGCAGTTACTCTCCTAGACAGTCCGGTGAGCAGTTCTTC. As protein: CASSYSPRQSGEQFF.